This is a list of T cell receptor beta chains from one sample in a study of shared clonotypes between healthy human individuals. The assay was immunoSEQ multiplex PCR, and TCRdb's table has in-frame clones only and misses some. Of around 2.1 million clones in the sample, approximately 94% were seen once. The material sequenced was naive CD8+ T cells from PBMCs. These receptors were taken from a man in his late teens or twenties in good health. Some clones in this sample may be carry-over from other donors' samples. Both conserved end residues are part of each CDR3. D genes are given only for firm matches. Clone sizes are given selectively: once, few, many, or a class where the clone is expanded.

d_call: .
j_call: TRBJ2-7
clone_size: .
v_call: TRBV11-3
cdr3_nt: TGTGCCAGCACCTTGGCACAGTCAAACCGGAGTGTGGAGTACTTC
cdr3_aa: CASTLAQSNRSVEYF

d_call: .
j_call: TRBJ2-1
clone_size: .
v_call: TRBV9
cdr3_nt: TGTGCCAGCAGCGCTTGGGGGGACCCCTCCTACAATGAGCAGTTCTTC
cdr3_aa: CASSAWGDPSYNEQFF

d_call: TRBD1
j_call: TRBJ2-2
clone_size: .
v_call: TRBV7-9
cdr3_nt: TGTGCCAGCAGCCCCTCGGGACAGAGGAACACCGGGGAGCTGTTTTTT
cdr3_aa: CASSPSGQRNTGELFF

d_call: TRBD2
j_call: TRBJ2-3
clone_size: .
v_call: TRBV11-3
cdr3_nt: TGTGCCAGCAGTCCACTAGCGGGAACTAGCACAGATACGCAGTATTTT
cdr3_aa: CASSPLAGTSTDTQYF

d_call: .
j_call: TRBJ2-2
clone_size: .
v_call: TRBV15
cdr3_nt: TGTGCCACCAGCAGAGATTTGGACAGACTCACCGGGGAGCTGTTTTTT
cdr3_aa: CATSRDLDRLTGELFF

d_call: .
j_call: TRBJ2-2
clone_size: .
v_call: TRBV29-1
cdr3_nt: TGCAGCGTTGACAGCGGGACCGGGGAGCTGTTTTTT
cdr3_aa: CSVDSGTGELFF

d_call: .
j_call: TRBJ1-5
clone_size: .
v_call: TRBV7-9
cdr3_nt: TGTGCCAGCAGCTTAGGCTCCCGACCCCAGCATTTT
cdr3_aa: CASSLGSRPQHF

d_call: .
j_call: TRBJ1-5
clone_size: .
v_call: TRBV19
cdr3_nt: TGTGCCAGTAGGTTGACATGGGATAGCAATCAGCCCCAGCATTTT
cdr3_aa: CASRLTWDSNQPQHF

d_call: TRBD2
j_call: TRBJ2-3
clone_size: once
v_call: TRBV4-3
cdr3_nt: TGCGCCAGCAGCCAGGACGGGACTAGCGGTGCCACAGATACGCAGTATTTT
cdr3_aa: CASSQDGTSGATDTQYF

d_call: .
j_call: TRBJ2-2
clone_size: .
v_call: TRBV19
cdr3_nt: TGTGCCAGTAGTCTAATGAACACCGGGGAGCTGTTTTTT
cdr3_aa: CASSLMNTGELFF

d_call: TRBD2
j_call: TRBJ2-3
clone_size: .
v_call: TRBV19
cdr3_nt: TGTGCCAGTAGTACCGACCTCGGACTAGCGGGCGGAGATACGCAGTATTTT
cdr3_aa: CASSTDLGLAGGDTQYF

d_call: .
j_call: TRBJ2-7
clone_size: once
v_call: TRBV11-2
cdr3_nt: TGTGCCAGCAGCTTTTTCGGGAAGTTAGTCGAGCAGTACTTC
cdr3_aa: CASSFFGKLVEQYF

d_call: TRBD2
j_call: TRBJ2-3
clone_size: .
v_call: TRBV4-2
cdr3_nt: TGTGCCAGCAGCCAAGATATGGGAGCGGGGGTCACAGATACGCAGTATTTT
cdr3_aa: CASSQDMGAGVTDTQYF

d_call: TRBD1
j_call: TRBJ2-7
clone_size: .
v_call: TRBV6-1
cdr3_nt: TGTGCCAGCAGATCGGGACAGGGGTCTGACTACGAGCAGTACTTC
cdr3_aa: CASRSGQGSDYEQYF

d_call: .
j_call: TRBJ2-5
clone_size: .
v_call: TRBV25-1
cdr3_nt: TGTGCCAGCAGTGAGGCATCAGCCTCATGGGAAGAGACCCAGTACTTC
cdr3_aa: CASSEASASWEETQYF

d_call: TRBD2
j_call: TRBJ2-7
clone_size: .
v_call: TRBV6-1
cdr3_nt: TGTGCCAGCAGTCCATCTAGCGGCGCCTACGAGCAGTACTTC
cdr3_aa: CASSPSSGAYEQYF

d_call: TRBD2
j_call: TRBJ2-1
clone_size: .
v_call: TRBV27
cdr3_nt: TGTGCCAGCAGTTTAATTGCGGGAGACGTGCGGTTCTTC
cdr3_aa: CASSLIAGDVRFF

d_call: TRBD2
j_call: TRBJ2-1
clone_size: few
v_call: TRBV15
cdr3_nt: TGTGCCACCACCGCCCTAGCGGGAGGCCATCGGGAGCAGTTCTTC
cdr3_aa: CATTALAGGHREQFF

d_call: TRBD1
j_call: TRBJ2-7
clone_size: .
v_call: TRBV7-9
cdr3_nt: TGTGCCAGCAGCGGCCGGGACAGGCCCTCCTACGAGCAGTACTTC
cdr3_aa: CASSGRDRPSYEQYF

d_call: TRBD1
j_call: TRBJ2-7
clone_size: .
v_call: TRBV6-1
cdr3_nt: TGTGCCAGCGGTGGGGACAGTGTCTCCTACGAGCAGTACTTC
cdr3_aa: CASGGDSVSYEQYF

d_call: TRBD2
j_call: TRBJ2-7
clone_size: .
v_call: TRBV9
cdr3_nt: TGTGCCAGCAGCGTAGGGAGCGGGAGATATGTTTCCTACGAGCAGTACTTC
cdr3_aa: CASSVGSGRYVSYEQYF

d_call: .
j_call: TRBJ2-2
clone_size: .
v_call: TRBV27
cdr3_nt: TGTGCCAGCAGTTTTAATTGGGGGGGCCTGGACGGGGAGCTGTTTTTT
cdr3_aa: CASSFNWGGLDGELFF

d_call: .
j_call: TRBJ1-1
clone_size: .
v_call: TRBV28
cdr3_nt: TGTGCCAGCAGCTTCCATACCGGGACGAAAGCTTTCTTT
cdr3_aa: CASSFHTGTKAFF

d_call: .
j_call: TRBJ2-2
clone_size: .
v_call: TRBV4-1
cdr3_nt: TGCGCCACCAGTCGTGGGGGCGGCGAGCTGTTTTTT
cdr3_aa: CATSRGGGELFF

d_call: .
j_call: TRBJ2-5
clone_size: .
v_call: TRBV27
cdr3_nt: TGTGCCAGCAGTTTCTTGGGTGGGACACAAGAGACCCAGTACTTC
cdr3_aa: CASSFLGGTQETQYF

d_call: .
j_call: TRBJ2-1
clone_size: .
v_call: TRBV7-9
cdr3_nt: TGTGCCAGCAGCCTACGGGTTCAGTACAATGAGCAGTTCTTC
cdr3_aa: CASSLRVQYNEQFF

d_call: TRBD2
j_call: TRBJ2-1
clone_size: .
v_call: TRBV10-1
cdr3_nt: TGCGCCAGCAGTGCTAGTAGGGTAGCGGGAGGGCCTGGTGAGCAGTTCTTC
cdr3_aa: CASSASRVAGGPGEQFF

d_call: TRBD1
j_call: TRBJ1-1
clone_size: .
v_call: TRBV7-9
cdr3_nt: TGTGCCAGCAGCTTAGACCAGGGGGGTGGGAACACTGAAGCTTTCTTT
cdr3_aa: CASSLDQGGGNTEAFF

d_call: .
j_call: TRBJ1-3
clone_size: once
v_call: TRBV10-3
cdr3_nt: TGTGCCATCAGTGAGACGGGGGACGGCCCCGGTGGAAACACCATATATTTT
cdr3_aa: CAISETGDGPGGNTIYF

d_call: .
j_call: TRBJ2-1
clone_size: .
v_call: TRBV29-1
cdr3_nt: TGCAGCGTTGTAGTACGAGCGGAGGATAGTAGATCCTACAATGAGCAGTTCTTC
cdr3_aa: CSVVVRAEDSRSYNEQFF